This TCR beta chain comes out of a study of spatial heterogeneity in lung cancer. Study-level information: The mean occurrence of each unique TCR and UMI combination in raw reads exceeded eight.

The study's findings and limits: Ubiquitous expanded tumor TCRs were observed in blood more at resection than follow-up.

MiXCR was run by TCRdb on the 5' RACE reads, yielding one entry per CDR3 protein. This repertoire shows 45,000 to 55,000 distinct CDR3 sequences, approximately 5.7% found once; its top ten account for 11%. This CDR3 is 15 amino acids long. Germline loops: CDR1 MGHRA, CDR2 YSYEKL. Deletions cut 4 bases from V and 2 bases from J, with 14 bases between. Ten or more counts support this clonotype. Its antigen remains unidentified. Time point indicated: sample taken at primary tumor resection. In each case, whole RNA from tumor, nontumor lung or frozen PBMC was sequenced unsorted. The roughly 66 donors had untreated early-stage non-small cell lung cancer.

The receptor comes from a male donor with early-stage non-small cell lung cancer. The chain joins TRBV4-1 to TRBJ1-2, with a possible D match to TRBD1 (6 bases). Source: PBMCs, taken at surgery. CDR3 region: CASSRGAGENYGYTF. In DNA form, the CDR3 reads TGCGCCAGCAGCCGAGGGGCAGGGGAAAACTATGGCTACACCTTC.